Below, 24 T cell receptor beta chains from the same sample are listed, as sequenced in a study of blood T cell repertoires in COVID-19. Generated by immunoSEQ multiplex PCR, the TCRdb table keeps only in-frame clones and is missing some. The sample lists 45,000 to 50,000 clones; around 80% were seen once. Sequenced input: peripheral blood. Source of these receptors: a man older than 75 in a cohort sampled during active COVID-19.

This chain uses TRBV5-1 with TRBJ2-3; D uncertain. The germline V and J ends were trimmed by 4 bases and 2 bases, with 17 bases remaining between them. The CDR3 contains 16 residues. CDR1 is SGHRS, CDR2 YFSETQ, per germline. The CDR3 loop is CASSPASRKFTDTQYF. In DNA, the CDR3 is TGCGCCAGCAGCCCTGCATCCAGGAAATTCACAGATACGCAGTATTTT.

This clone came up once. The CDR3 reads CASSRTGGAVGTEAFF. The CDR3 DNA is TGCGCCAGCAGCCGCACAGGGGGCGCGGTTGGAACTGAAGCTTTCTTT. The genes are TRBV4-1 and TRBJ1-1, with TRBD1 matching over 9 bases. Germline lookup yields CDR1 MGHRA and CDR2 YSYEKL. Trimming cost V 4 bases and J 5 bases; bases outside gene matches: 11. The CDR3 covers 16 residues.

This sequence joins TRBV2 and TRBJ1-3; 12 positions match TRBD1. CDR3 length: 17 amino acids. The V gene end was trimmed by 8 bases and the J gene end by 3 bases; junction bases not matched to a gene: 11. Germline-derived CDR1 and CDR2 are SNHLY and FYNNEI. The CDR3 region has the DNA TGTGCCAGCGGCCTTCCTCGGGACAGGGGGCTTGGAAACACCATATATTTT. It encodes CASGLPRDRGLGNTIYF.

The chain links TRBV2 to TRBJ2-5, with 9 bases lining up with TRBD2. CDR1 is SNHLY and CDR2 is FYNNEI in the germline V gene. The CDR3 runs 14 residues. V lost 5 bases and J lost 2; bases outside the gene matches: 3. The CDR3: CASSNLAGQETQYF. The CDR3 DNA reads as TGTGCCAGCAGTAATCTAGCGGGGCAAGAGACCCAGTACTTC.

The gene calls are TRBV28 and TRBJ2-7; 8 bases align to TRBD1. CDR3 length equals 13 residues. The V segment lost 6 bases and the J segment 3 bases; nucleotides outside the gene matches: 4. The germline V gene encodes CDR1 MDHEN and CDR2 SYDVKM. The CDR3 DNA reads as TGTGCCAGCAGGACAGGGGTCCTCTACGAGCAGTACTTC. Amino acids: CASRTGVLYEQYF.

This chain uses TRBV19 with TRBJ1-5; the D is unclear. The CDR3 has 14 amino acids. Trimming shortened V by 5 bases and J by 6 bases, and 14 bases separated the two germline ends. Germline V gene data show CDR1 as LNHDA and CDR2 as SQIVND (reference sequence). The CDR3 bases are TGTGCCAGTAGTGGGCCAAAAGGAGGTCAGCCCCAGCATTTT. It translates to CASSGPKGGQPQHF. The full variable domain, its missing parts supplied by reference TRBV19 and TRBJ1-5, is DGGITQSPKYLFRKEGQNVTLSCEQNLNHDAMYWYRQDPGQGLRLIYYSQIVNDFQKGDIAEGYSVSREKKESFPLTVTSAQKNPTAFYLCASSGPKGGQPQHFGDGTRLSIL.

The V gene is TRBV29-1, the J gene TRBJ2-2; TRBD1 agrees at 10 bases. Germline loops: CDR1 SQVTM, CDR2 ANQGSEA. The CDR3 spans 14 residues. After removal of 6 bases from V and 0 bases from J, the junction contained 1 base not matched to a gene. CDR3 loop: CSVGQGANTGELFF. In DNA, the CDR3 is TGCAGCGTCGGACAGGGGGCGAACACCGGGGAGCTGTTTTTT.

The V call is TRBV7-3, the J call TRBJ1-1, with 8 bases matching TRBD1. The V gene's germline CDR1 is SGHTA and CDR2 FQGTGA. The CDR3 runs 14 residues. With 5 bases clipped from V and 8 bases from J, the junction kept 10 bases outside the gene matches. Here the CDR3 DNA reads TGTGCCAGCAGCGACCAGCCCGGGACAGGAGAAGCTTTCTTT. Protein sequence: CASSDQPGTGEAFF. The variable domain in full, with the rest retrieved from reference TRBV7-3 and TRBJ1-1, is GAGVSQTPSNKVTEKGKYVELRCDPISGHTALYWYRQSLGQGPEFLIYFQGTGAADDSGLPNDRFFAVRPEGSVSTLKIQRTERGDSAVYLCASSDQPGTGEAFFGQGTRLTVV.

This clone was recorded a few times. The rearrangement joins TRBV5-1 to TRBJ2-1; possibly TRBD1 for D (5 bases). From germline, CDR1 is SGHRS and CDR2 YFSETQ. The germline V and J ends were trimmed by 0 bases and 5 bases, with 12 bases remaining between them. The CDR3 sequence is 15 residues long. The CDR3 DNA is TGCGCCAGCAGCTTGGAAGGGCAGGGCCACAATGAGCAGTTCTTC. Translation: CASSLEGQGHNEQFF.

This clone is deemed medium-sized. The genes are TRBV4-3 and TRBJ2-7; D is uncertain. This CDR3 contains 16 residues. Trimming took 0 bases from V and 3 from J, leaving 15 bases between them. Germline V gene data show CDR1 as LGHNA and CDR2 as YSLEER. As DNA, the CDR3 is TGCGCCAGCAGCCAAGATTACCGGAGATCGAACTACGAGCAGTACTTC. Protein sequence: CASSQDYRRSNYEQYF.

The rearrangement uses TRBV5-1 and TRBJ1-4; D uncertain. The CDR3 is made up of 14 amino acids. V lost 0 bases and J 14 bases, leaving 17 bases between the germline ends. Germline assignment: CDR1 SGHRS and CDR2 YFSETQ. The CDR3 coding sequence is TGCGCCAGCAGCTTGGACACCGCCGCAAAGATCCTGTTTTTT. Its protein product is CASSLDTAAKILFF.

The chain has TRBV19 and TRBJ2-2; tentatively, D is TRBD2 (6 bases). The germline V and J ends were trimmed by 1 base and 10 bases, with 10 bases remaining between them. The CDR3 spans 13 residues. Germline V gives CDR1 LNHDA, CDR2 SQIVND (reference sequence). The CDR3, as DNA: TGTGCCAGTAGTATAGCGGGGGTCCCGGAGCTGTTTTTT. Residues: CASSIAGVPELFF.

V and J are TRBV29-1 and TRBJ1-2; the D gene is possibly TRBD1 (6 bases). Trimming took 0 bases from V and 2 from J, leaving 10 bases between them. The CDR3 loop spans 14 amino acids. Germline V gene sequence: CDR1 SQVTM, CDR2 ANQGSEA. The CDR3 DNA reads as TGCAGCGTTGAAGACCTGGACAGAAACTATGGCTACACCTTC. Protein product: CSVEDLDRNYGYTF.

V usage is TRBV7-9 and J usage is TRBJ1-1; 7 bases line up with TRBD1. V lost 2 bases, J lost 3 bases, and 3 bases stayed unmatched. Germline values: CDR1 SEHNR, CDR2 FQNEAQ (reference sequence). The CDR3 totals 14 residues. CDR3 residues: CASSLRGGDTEAFF. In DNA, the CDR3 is TGTGCCAGCAGCTTAAGAGGGGGCGACACTGAAGCTTTCTTT.

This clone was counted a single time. The CDR3 region is CASSPTGISGNTIYF. The DNA of the CDR3 is TGTGCCAGCAGCCCAACAGGGATCTCTGGAAACACCATATATTTT. V gene TRBV7-8 combines with J gene TRBJ1-3, with TRBD1 as a possible D gene (6 bases). Germline CDR1 is SGHVS and CDR2 is FQNEAQ. The germline V and J ends were trimmed by 5 bases and 0 bases, with 11 bases remaining between them. The length of the CDR3 is 15 residues.

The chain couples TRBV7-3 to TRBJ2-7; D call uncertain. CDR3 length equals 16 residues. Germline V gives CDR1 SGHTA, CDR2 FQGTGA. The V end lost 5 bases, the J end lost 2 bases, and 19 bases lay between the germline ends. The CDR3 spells CASSPDEDSMTYEQYF. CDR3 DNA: TGTGCCAGCAGCCCCGACGAGGATAGTATGACCTACGAGCAGTACTTC.

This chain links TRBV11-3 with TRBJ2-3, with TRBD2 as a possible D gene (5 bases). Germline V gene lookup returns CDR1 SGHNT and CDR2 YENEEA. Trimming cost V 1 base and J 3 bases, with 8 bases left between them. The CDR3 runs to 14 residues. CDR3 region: CASSLGVATDTQYF. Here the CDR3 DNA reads TGTGCCAGCAGCTTAGGAGTAGCGACAGATACGCAGTATTTT.

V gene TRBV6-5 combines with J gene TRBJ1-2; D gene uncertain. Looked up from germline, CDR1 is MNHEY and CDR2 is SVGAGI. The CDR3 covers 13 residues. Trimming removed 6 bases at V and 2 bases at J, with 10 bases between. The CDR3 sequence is CASREGGNYGYTF. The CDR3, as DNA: TGTGCCAGCAGGGAGGGTGGAAACTATGGCTACACCTTC.

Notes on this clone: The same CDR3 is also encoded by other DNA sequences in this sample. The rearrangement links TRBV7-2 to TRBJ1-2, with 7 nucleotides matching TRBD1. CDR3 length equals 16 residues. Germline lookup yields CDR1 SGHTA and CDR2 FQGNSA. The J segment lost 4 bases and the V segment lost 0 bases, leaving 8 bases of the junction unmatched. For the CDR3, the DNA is TGTGCCAGCAGCTTAGCCTCTTGGGGGACAGTCTATGGCTACACCTTC. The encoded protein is CASSLASWGTVYGYTF.

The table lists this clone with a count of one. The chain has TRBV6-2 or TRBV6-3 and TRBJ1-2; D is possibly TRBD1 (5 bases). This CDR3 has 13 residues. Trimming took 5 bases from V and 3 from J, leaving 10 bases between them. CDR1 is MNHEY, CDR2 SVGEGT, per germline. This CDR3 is CASSLQEDYGYTF. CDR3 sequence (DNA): TGTGCCAGCAGTCTACAGGAAGACTATGGCTACACCTTC.

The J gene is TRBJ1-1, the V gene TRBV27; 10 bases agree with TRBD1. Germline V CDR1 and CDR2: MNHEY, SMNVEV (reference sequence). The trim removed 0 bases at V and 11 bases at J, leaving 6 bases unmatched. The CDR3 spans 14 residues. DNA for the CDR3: TGTGCCAGCAGTTTATCTAGGACAGGGGGGAGGGCTTTCTTT. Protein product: CASSLSRTGGRAFF.

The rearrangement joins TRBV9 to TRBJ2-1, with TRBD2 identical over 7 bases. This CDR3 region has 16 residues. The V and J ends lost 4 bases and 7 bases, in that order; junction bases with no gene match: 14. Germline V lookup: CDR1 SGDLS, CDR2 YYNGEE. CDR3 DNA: TGTGCCAGCAGCCCCAGCGGTCGGCTAGCGGAGAATGAGCAGTTCTTC. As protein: CASSPSGRLAENEQFF.

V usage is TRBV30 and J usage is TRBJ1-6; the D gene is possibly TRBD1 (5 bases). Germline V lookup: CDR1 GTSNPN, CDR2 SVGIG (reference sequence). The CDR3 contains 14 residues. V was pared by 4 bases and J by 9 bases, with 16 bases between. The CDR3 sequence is CAWNRDVEGSPLHF. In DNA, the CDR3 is TGTGCCTGGAACCGGGACGTGGAGGGTTCACCCCTCCACTTT.

CDR3 nucleotides: TGTGCCAGTAGGGGAGACAGGGGTGGGAATCAGCCCCAGCATTTT. Translated: CASRGDRGGNQPQHF. This rearrangement joins TRBV19 to TRBJ1-5, with TRBD1 matching 8 bases. V dropped 6 bases and J dropped 4; count of bases not matched to a gene: 8. Germline CDR1 reads LNHDA; CDR2 reads SQIVND (reference sequence). The CDR3 consists of 15 residues.